The entry below gives a single T cell receptor beta chain sequence along with its context. With 5 bases removed from V and 0 bases from J, the gap between germline ends came to 10 bases. Germline V gene lookup returns CDR1 SEHNR and CDR2 FQNEAQ (reference sequence). There are 14 residues in the CDR3. This specimen belongs to a study of T-cell reconstitution after alpha-beta-depleted transplantation in children. Using unique molecular identifiers, the investigators prepared the TCRbeta library. TCRdb reprocessed the PCR reads via MiXCR and lists one record per CDR3 protein. Among 450,000 to 500,000 distinct CDR3 sequences, approximately 12% were seen once, and the ten largest hold 5% to 6%.

Here the sequenced sample was PBMCs from the stem cell graft donor, taken from the stem cell graft. V is TRBV7-9 and J is TRBJ1-1; no definite D call. The sequence came from a human donor who donated a stem cell graft to a child with combined immunodeficiency. The CDR3 loop reads CASSPESLNTEAFF. Here the CDR3 DNA reads TGTGCCAGCAGCCCCGAATCCTTGAACACTGAAGCTTTCTTT. Full variable domain (outside the CDR3, taken from reference TRBV7-9 and TRBJ1-1): DTGVSQNPRHKITKRGQNVTFRCDPISEHNRLYWYRQTLGQGPEFLTYFQNEAQLEKSRLLSDRFSAERPKGSFSTLEIQRTEQGDSAMYLCASSPESLNTEAFFGQGTRLTVV.